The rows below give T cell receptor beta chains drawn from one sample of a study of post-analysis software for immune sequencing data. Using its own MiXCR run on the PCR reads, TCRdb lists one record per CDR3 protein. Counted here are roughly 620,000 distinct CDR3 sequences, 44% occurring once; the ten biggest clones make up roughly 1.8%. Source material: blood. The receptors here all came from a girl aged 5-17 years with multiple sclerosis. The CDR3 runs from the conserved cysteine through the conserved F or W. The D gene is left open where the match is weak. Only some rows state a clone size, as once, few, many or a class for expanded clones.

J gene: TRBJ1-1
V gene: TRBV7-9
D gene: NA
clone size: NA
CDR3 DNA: TGTGCCAGCAGCTTAAAACAGCTTGAAGCTTTCTTT
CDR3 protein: CASSLKQLEAFF

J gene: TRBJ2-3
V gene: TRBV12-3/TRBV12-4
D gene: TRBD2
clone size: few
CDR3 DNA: TGTGCCAGCAGTCCAGCGGGGGGGACCACAGATACGCAGTATTTT
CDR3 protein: CASSPAGGTTDTQYF

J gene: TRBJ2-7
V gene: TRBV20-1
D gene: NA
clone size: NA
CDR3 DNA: TGCAGTGCTAGAGAGCAGCCTTCCTCCTACGAGCAGTACTTC
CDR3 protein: CSAREQPSSYEQYF

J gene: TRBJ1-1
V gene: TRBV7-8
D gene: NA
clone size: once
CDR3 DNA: TGTGCCAGCAGCTTCTCGGACAGAACGCCTGAAGCTTTCTTT
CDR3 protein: CASSFSDRTPEAFF

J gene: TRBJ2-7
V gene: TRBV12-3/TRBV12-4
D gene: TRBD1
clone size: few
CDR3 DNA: TGTGCCAGCAGTCCCACACCGGACAGGGCCTACGAGCAGTACTTC
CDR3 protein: CASSPTPDRAYEQYF

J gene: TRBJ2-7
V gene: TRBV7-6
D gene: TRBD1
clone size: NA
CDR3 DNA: TGTGCCAGCAGCTTAGGGGATACAGGGGGCGCATTCCAGTACGAGCAGTACTTC
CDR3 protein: CASSLGDTGGAFQYEQYF

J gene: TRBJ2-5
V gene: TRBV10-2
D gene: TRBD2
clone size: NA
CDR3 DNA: TGCGCCAGCAGAGGGACTAGCGGGAGTAGCATCGAGACCCAGTACTTC
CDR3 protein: CASRGTSGSSIETQYF

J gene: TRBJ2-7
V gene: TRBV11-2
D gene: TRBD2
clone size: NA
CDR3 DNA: TGTGCCAGCAGCTTTAGAAGGACTAGCGGGGGGGCTTCCTACGAGCAGTACTTC
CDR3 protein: CASSFRRTSGGASYEQYF

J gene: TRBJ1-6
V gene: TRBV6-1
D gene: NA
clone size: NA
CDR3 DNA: TGTGCCAGCAGCCGACAGCCCTCCTATAATTCACCCCTCCACTTT
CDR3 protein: CASSRQPSYNSPLHF

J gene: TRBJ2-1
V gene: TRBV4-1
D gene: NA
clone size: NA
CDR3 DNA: TGCGCCAGCAGCCAGAGGATTATAGCCTACAATGAGCAGTTCTTC
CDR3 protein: CASSQRIIAYNEQFF

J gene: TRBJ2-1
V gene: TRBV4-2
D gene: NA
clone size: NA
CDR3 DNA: TGTGCCAGCAGCCAAGCGGAGGAGGGTTACAATGAGCAGTTCTTC
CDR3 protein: CASSQAEEGYNEQFF

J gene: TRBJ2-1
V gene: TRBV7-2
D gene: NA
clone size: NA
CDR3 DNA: TGTGCCAGCACCTCCCAACCCCGGTCCTACAATGAGCAGTTCTTC
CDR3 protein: CASTSQPRSYNEQFF

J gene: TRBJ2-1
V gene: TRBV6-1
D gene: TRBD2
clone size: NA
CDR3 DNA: TGTGCCAGCAGCGAAGAGCGGGGGAAGTCTATGCGTAATGAGCAGTTCTTC
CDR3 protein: CASSEERGKSMRNEQFF

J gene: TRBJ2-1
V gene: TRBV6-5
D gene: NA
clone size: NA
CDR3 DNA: TGTGCCAGCAGTTACTTTAAGGGATATGAGCAGTTCTTC
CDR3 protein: CASSYFKGYEQFF

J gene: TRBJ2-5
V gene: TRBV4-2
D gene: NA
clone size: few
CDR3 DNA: TGTGCCAGCAGCCCAGGGTCCGGGACCCAGTACTTC
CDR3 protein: CASSPGSGTQYF

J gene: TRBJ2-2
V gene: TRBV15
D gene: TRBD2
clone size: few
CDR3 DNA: TGTGCCACCAGCAGAGATGCGTCTAGCGGGGCCGGGGAGCTGTTTTTT
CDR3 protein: CATSRDASSGAGELFF

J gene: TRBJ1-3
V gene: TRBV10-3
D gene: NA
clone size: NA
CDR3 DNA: TGTGCCATCAGTTGGGGGCGGAACATCTCTGGAAACACCATATATTTT
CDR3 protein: CAISWGRNISGNTIYF

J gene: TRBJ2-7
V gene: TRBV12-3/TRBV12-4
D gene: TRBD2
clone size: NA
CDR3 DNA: TGTGCCAGCAGTTTTACCGGGACTAGCGGGATTGGCGAGCAGTACTTC
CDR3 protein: CASSFTGTSGIGEQYF

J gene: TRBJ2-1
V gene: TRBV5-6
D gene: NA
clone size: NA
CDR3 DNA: TGTGCCAGTTCGGGCGATTTGGGGAATGAGCAGTTCTTC
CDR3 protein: CASSGDLGNEQFF

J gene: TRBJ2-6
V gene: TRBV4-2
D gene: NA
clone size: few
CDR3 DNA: TGTGCCAGCAGCCAAGGATGGCAGGGAGGTTCCGGGGCCAACGTCCTGACTTTC
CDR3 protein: CASSQGWQGGSGANVLTF

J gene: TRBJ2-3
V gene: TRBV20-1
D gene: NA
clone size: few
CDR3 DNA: TGCAGTGCTAGACTACCGTTTATGAGATTCCCCACAGATACGCAGTATTTT
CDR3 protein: CSARLPFMRFPTDTQYF

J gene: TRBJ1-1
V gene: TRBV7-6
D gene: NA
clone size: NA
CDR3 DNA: TGTGCCAGCAGCTTAGCGCTTCGGGGGTTGGCTTTCTTT
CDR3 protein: CASSLALRGLAFF

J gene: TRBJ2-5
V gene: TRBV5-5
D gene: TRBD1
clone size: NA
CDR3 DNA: TGTGCCAGCAGCTTGGCGGCAGGGGGCGGAGAGACCCAGTACTTC
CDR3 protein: CASSLAAGGGETQYF

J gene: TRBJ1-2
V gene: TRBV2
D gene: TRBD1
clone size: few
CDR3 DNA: TGTGCCAGCAGTGCGCAGGGGGCAGGCTACACCTTC
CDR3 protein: CASSAQGAGYTF

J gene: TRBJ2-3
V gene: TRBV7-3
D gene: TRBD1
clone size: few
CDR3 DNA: TGTGCCAGCAGCGATTGGGACAGGTTAGCCACAGATACGCAGTATTTT
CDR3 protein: CASSDWDRLATDTQYF

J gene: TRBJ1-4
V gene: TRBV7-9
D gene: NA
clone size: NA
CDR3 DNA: TGTGCCAGCAGCTTCGCAGGGGCTAATGAAAAACTGTTTTTT
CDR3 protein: CASSFAGANEKLFF

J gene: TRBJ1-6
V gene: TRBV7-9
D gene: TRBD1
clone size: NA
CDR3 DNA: TGTGCCAGCAGCTTATGGACAGGGGAAGGTTCACCCCTCCACTTT
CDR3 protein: CASSLWTGEGSPLHF

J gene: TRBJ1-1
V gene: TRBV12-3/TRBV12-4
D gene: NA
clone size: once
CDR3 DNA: TGTGCCAGCAGTCCAGCAGGTTCGATGAACACTGAAGCTTTCTTT
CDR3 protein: CASSPAGSMNTEAFF

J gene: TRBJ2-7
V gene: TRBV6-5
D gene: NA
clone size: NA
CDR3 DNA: TGTGCCAGCAGTTACGGGGGAGGCCACTCCTACGAGCAGTACTTC
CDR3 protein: CASSYGGGHSYEQYF

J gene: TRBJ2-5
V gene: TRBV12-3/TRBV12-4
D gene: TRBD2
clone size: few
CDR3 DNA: TGTGCCAGCAGTAATAGCGGGGGGGCGGGAGAGACCCAGTACTTC
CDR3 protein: CASSNSGGAGETQYF

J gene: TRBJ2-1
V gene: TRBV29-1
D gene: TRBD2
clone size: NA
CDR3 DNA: TGCAGCGTTGACACACCCGGGGGGGCCTACAATGAGCAGTTCTTC
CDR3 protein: CSVDTPGGAYNEQFF

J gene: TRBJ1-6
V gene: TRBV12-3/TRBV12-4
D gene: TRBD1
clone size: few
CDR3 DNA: TGTGCCAGCAGTCCGCCGACAGGGCGAAATTCACCCCTCCACTTT
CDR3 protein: CASSPPTGRNSPLHF

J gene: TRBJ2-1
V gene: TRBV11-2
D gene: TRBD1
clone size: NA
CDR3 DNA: TGTGCCAGCAGCCACCCGGGACAGTACTACAATGAGCAGTTCTTC
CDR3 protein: CASSHPGQYYNEQFF

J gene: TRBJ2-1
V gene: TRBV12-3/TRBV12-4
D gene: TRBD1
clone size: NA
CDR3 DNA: TGTGCCAGCAGTTTAATGGACAGGGGACCGTTCTTC
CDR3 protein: CASSLMDRGPFF

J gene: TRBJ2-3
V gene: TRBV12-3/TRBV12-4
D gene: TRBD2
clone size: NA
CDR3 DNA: TGTGCCAGCAGTTCAGCCAGCGGGAGGGCCAATACGCAGTATTTT
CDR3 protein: CASSSASGRANTQYF

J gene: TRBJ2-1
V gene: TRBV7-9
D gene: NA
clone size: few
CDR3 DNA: TGTGCCAGCAACATTCCGGGACTCCAGAATGAGCAGTTCTTC
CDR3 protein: CASNIPGLQNEQFF

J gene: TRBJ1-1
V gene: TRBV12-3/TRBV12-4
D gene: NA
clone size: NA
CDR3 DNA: TGTGCCAGCATCCAGGGGACCGCGAACACTGAAGCTTTCTTT
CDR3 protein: CASIQGTANTEAFF

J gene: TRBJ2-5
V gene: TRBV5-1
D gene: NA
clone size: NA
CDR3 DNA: TGCGCCAGCAGCTTGGAGGGGATCCGCCAAGAGACCCAGTACTTC
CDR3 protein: CASSLEGIRQETQYF

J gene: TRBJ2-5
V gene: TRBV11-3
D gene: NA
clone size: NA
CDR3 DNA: TGTGCCAGCAGCCCCGCTGCTCGTACCTACAATGAGCAGTACTTC
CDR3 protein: CASSPAARTYNEQYF